The T cell receptor (beta chain) described here comes from a study of T-cell reconstitution after alpha-beta-depleted transplantation in children. TCRbeta library preparation incorporated unique molecular identifiers. TCRdb ran MiXCR on the PCR reads and lists one entry per CDR3 protein. In the table there are around 440,000 distinct CDR3 sequences, over 9.5% of which are singletons. Many counts were recorded for this clonotype. Antigen specificity is unknown. Study-wide points: T-cell numbers and diversity one year post-transplant derived largely from freshly generated T cells. At day 60, the high TCRbeta diversity found in some patients originated from recipient T cells and thymic progenitors that had survived. Several hundred expanded graft clones reportedly supplied alpha-beta T cells about two months after transplant.

Germline-derived CDR1 and CDR2 are SGHVS and FNYEAQ. CDR3 length: 15 residues. J was trimmed by 5 bases and V by 3 bases; bases with no gene match: 8. The rearrangement uses TRBV7-6 and TRBJ2-5, with 8 positions matching TRBD2. The receptor was derived from a child aged 2-15 years with inherited bone marrow failure, due to receive a stem cell transplant. Sequenced here: PBMCs, sampled before TCRalphabeta/CD19-depleted stem cell transplant. This CDR3 is CASSFPGGPGETQYF. CDR3 nucleotide sequence: TGTGCCAGCAGCTTCCCGGGGGGGCCGGGGGAGACCCAGTACTTC.